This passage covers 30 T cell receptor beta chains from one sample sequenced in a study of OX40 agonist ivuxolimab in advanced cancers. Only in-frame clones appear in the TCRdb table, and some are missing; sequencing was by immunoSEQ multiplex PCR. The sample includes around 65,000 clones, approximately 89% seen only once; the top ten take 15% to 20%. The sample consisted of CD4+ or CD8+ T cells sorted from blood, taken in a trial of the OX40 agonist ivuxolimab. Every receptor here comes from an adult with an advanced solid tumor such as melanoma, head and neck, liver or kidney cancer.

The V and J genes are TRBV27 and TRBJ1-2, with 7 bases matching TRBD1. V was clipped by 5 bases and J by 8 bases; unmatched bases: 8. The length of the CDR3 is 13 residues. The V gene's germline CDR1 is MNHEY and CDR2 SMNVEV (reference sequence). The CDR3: CASSINRGSGYTF. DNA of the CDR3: TGTGCCAGCAGTATAAACAGGGGAAGCGGCTACACCTTC.

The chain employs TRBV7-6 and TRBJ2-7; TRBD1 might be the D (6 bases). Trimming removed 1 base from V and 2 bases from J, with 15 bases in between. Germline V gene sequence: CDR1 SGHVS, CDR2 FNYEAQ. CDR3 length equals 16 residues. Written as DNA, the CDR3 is TGTGCCAGCAGCTTAGACGGGACACAACCAACCTACGAGCAGTACTTC. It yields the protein CASSLDGTQPTYEQYF.

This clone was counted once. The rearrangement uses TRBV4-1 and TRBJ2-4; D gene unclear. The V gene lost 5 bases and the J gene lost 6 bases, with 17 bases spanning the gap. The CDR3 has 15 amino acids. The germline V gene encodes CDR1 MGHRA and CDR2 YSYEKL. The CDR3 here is CASSTWTGGGNIQYF. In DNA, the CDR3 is TGCGCCAGCAGCACCTGGACCGGCGGCGGAAACATTCAGTACTTC.

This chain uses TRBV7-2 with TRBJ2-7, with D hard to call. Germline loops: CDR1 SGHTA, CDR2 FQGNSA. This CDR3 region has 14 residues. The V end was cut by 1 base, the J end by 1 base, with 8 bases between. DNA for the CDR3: TGTGCCAGCAGCTTAGTGTTGCGGTCCTACGAGCAGTACTTC. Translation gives CASSLVLRSYEQYF.

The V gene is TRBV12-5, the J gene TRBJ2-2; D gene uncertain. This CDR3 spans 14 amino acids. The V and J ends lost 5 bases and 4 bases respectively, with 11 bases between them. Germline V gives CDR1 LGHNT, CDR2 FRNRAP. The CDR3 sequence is CASGTSSSTGELFF. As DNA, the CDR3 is TGTGCTAGTGGTACCTCCTCTTCCACCGGGGAGCTGTTTTTT.

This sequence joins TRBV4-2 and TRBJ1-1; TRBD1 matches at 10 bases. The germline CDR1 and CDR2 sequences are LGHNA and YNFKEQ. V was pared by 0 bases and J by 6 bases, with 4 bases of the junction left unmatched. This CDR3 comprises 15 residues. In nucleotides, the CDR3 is TGTGCCAGCAGCCAAGAGACAGGGGGCATCTCTGAAGCTTTCTTT. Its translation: CASSQETGGISEAFF.

DNA of the CDR3: TGTGCCAGTAGCCAGATCCGGACAGGGATCTCCTACGAGCAGTACTTC. Translated, it gives CASSQIRTGISYEQYF. The J gene is TRBJ2-7, the V gene TRBV19; 8 bases are shared with TRBD1. The CDR3 spans 16 residues. V dropped 6 bases and J dropped 0; count of bases not matched to a gene: 10. Germline loops: CDR1 LNHDA, CDR2 SQIVND (reference sequence).

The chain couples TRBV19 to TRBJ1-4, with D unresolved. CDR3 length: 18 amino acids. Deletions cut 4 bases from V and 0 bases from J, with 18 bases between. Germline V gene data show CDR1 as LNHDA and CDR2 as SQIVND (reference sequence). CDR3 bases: TGTGCCAGTAGTACCTCGCGCCGCCTCCCCGCAACTAATGAAAAACTGTTTTTT. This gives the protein CASSTSRRLPATNEKLFF.

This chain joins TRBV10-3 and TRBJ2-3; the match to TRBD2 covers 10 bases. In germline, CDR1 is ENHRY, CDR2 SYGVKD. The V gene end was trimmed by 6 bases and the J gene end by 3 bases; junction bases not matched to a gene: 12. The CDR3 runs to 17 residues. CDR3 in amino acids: CAIRGGLAGERTDTQYF. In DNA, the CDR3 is TGTGCCATCAGGGGGGGGCTAGCGGGAGAAAGGACAGATACGCAGTATTTT.

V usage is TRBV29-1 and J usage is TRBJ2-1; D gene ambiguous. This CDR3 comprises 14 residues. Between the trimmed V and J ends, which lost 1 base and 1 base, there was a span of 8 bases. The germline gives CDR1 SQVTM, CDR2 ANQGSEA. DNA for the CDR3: TGCAGCGTTGAAGGGCTGGCTTCCTACAATGAGCAGTTCTTC. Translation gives CSVEGLASYNEQFF.

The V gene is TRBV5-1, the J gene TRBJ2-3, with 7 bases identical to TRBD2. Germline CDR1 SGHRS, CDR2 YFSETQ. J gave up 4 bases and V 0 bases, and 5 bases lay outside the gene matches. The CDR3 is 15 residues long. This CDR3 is CASSLGRGGPDTQYF. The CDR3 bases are TGCGCCAGCAGCTTGGGGCGGGGAGGGCCAGATACGCAGTATTTT.

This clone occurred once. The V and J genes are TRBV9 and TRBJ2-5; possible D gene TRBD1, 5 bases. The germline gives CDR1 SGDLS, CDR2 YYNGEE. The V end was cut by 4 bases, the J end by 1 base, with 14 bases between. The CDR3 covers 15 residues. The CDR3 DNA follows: TGTGCCAGCAGCCCCCACCCAGACAGCCAAGAGACCCAGTACTTC. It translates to CASSPHPDSQETQYF.

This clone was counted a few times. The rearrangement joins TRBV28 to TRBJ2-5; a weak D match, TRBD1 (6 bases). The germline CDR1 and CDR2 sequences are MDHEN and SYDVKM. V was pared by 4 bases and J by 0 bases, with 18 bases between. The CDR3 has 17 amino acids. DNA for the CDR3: TGTGCCAGCAGTTCACCTGAAGGACAGCAGCACCAAGAGACCCAGTACTTC. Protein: CASSSPEGQQHQETQYF.

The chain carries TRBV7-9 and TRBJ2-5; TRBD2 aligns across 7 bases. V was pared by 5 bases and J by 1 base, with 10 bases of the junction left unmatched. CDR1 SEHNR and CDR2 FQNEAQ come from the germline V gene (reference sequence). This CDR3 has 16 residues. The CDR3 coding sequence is TGTGCCAGCAGCCCGCCAGTTAGCGGGCCCCAAGAGACCCAGTACTTC. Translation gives CASSPPVSGPQETQYF. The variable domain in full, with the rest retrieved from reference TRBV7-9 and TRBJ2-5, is DTGVSQNPRHKITKRGQNVTFRCDPISEHNRLYWYRQTLGQGPEFLTYFQNEAQLEKSRLLSDRFSAERPKGSFSTLEIQRTEQGDSAMYLCASSPPVSGPQETQYFGPGTRLLVL.

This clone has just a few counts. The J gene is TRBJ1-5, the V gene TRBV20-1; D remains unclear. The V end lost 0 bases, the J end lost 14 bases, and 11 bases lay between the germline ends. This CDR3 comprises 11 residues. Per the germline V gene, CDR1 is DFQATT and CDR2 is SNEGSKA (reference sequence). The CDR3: CSARDLRVEHF. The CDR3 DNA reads TGCAGTGCTAGAGATCTGCGGGTGGAGCATTTT.

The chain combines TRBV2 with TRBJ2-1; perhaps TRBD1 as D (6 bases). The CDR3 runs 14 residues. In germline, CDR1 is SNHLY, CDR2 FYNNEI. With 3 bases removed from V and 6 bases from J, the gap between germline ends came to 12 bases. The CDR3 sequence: CASSDPADSNEQFF. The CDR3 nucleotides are TGTGCCAGCAGTGACCCTGCGGACAGCAATGAGCAGTTCTTC.

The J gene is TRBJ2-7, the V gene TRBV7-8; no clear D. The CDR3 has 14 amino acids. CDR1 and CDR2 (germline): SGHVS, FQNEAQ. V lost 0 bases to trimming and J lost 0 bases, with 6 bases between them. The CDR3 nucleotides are TGTGCCAGCAGCTTAGCGGACGGCTCCTACGAGCAGTACTTC. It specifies CASSLADGSYEQYF.

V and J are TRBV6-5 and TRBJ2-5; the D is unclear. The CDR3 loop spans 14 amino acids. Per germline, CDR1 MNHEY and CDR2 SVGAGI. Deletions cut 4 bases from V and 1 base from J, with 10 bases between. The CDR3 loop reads CASSFSYRQETQYF. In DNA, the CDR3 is TGTGCCAGCAGTTTTTCCTACCGCCAAGAGACCCAGTACTTC.

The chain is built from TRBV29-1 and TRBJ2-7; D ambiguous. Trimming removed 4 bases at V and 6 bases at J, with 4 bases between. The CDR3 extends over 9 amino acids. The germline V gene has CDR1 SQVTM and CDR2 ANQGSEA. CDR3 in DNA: TGCAGCGTTGCTACCGAGCAGTACTTC. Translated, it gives CSVATEQYF.

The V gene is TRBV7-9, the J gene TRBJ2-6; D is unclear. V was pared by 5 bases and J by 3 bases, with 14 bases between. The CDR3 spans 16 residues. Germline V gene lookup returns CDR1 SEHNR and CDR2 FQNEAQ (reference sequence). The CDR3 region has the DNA TGTGCCAGCAGCCGATCAAGGGAAGGTGGGGCCAACGTCCTGACTTTC. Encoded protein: CASSRSREGGANVLTF. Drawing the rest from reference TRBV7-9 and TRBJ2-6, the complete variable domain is DTGVSQNPRHKITKRGQNVTFRCDPISEHNRLYWYRQTLGQGPEFLTYFQNEAQLEKSRLLSDRFSAERPKGSFSTLEIQRTEQGDSAMYLCASSRSREGGANVLTFGAGSRLTVL.

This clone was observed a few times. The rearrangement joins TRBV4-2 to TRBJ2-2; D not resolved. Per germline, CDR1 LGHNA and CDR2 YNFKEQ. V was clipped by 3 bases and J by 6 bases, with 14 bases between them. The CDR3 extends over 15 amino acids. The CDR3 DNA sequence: TGTGCCAGCAGCCAGGACCGCGCCTCCCCCGGGGAGCTGTTTTTT. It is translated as CASSQDRASPGELFF.

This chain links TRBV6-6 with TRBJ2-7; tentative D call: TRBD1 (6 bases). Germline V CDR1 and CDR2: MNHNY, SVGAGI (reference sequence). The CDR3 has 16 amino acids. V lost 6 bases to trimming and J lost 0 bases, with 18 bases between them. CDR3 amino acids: CASSELDSISSYEQYF. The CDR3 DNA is TGTGCCAGCAGCGAACTGGACAGTATAAGCTCCTACGAGCAGTACTTC.

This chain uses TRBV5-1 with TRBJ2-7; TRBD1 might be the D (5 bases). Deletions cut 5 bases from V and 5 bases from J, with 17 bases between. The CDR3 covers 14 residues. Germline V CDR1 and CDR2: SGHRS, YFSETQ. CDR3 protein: CASRSGAGFDEQYF. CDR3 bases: TGCGCCAGCAGATCTGGGGCAGGCTTCGACGAGCAGTACTTC.

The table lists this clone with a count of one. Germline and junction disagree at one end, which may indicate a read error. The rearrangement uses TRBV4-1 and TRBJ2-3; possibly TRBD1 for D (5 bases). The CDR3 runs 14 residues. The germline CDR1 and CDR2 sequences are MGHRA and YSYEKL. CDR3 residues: CASSKDPGIDTQYF. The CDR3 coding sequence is TGCGCCAGCAGCAAAGACCCAGGGATAGATACGCAGTATTTT.

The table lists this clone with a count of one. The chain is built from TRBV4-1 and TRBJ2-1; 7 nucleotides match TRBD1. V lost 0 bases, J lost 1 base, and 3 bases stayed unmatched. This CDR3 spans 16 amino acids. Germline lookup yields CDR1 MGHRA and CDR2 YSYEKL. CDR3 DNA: TGCGCCAGCAGCCAAGACGCGACAGGGTCCTACAATGAGCAGTTCTTC. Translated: CASSQDATGSYNEQFF.

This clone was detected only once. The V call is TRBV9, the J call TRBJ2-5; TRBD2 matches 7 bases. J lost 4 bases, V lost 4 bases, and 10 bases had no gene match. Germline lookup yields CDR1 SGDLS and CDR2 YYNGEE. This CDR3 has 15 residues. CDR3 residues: CASSPVAGWGETQYF. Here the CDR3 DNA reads TGTGCCAGCAGCCCAGTAGCGGGTTGGGGAGAGACCCAGTACTTC. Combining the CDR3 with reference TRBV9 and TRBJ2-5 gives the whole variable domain DSGVTQTPKHLITATGQRVTLRCSPRSGDLSVYWYQQSLDQGLQFLIQYYNGEERAKGNILERFSAQQFPDLHSELNLSSLELGDSALYFCASSPVAGWGETQYFGPGTRLLVL.

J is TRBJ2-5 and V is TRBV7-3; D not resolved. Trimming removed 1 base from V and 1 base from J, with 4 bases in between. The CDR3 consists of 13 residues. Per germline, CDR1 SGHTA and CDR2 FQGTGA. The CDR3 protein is CASSLNSQETQYF. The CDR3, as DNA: TGTGCCAGCAGCTTAAACAGCCAAGAGACCCAGTACTTC. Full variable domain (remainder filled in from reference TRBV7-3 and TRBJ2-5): GAGVSQTPSNKVTEKGKYVELRCDPISGHTALYWYRQSLGQGPEFLIYFQGTGAADDSGLPNDRFFAVRPEGSVSTLKIQRTERGDSAVYLCASSLNSQETQYFGPGTRLLVL.

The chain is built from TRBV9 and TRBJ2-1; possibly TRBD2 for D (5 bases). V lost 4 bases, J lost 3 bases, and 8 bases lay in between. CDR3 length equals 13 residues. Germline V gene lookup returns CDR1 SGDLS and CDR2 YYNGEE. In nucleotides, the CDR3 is TGTGCCAGCAGCCCCCGGGACTACAATGAGCAGTTCTTC. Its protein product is CASSPRDYNEQFF.

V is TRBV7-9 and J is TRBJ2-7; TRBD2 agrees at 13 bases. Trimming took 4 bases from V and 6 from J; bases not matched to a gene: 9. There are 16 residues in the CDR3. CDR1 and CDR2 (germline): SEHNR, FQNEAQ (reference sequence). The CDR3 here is CASSSRTSGGTGEQYF. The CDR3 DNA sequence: TGTGCCAGCAGCTCTCGGACTAGCGGGGGCACAGGCGAGCAGTACTTC.

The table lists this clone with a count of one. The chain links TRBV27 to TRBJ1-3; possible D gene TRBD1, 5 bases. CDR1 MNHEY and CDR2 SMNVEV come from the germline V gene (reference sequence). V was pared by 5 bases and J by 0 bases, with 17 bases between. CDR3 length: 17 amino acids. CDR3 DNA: TGTGCCAGCAGTCCCTCGTGGGGCCCCTTCTCTGGAAACACCATATATTTT. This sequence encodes CASSPSWGPFSGNTIYF.